The 3 T cell receptor beta chains below all came from one sample that was sequenced in a study of T-cell reconstitution after alpha-beta-depleted transplantation in children. A TCRbeta library incorporating unique molecular identifiers was prepared. TCRdb re-called the PCR reads with MiXCR, one entry per CDR3 protein. Altogether hundreds of thousands of distinct CDR3 sequences are present, about 16% being singletons, with the ten largest covering around 4.5%. The sequences come from PBMCs, mostly from graft donor cells, collected 360 days after TCRalphabeta/CD19-depleted stem cell transplant. These TCRs come from a male patient younger than 18 who had a stem cell transplant for acute lymphoblastic leukemia, so the T cells may come from the graft donor.

This clonotype was seen a few times. V gene TRBV5-5 combines with J gene TRBJ2-7, with D tentatively TRBD1 or TRBD2 (5 bases each). The V gene's germline CDR1 is SGHKS and CDR2 YYEKEE (reference sequence). This CDR3 spans 15 amino acids. Trimming pared 5 bases from V and 0 bases from J, leaving 15 bases between. The CDR3: CASRLSGLSSYEQYF. Here the CDR3 DNA reads TGTGCCAGCAGACTATCGGGGCTTAGCTCCTACGAGCAGTACTTC.

This clonotype was seen only a few times. The J gene is TRBJ1-1, the V gene TRBV5-1, with 7 bases lining up with TRBD1. The CDR3 is 14 residues long. With V trimmed by 5 bases and J by 6 bases, 10 bases remained unmatched. The germline V gene encodes CDR1 SGHRS and CDR2 YFSETQ. Here the CDR3 reads CASRSLTGKAEAFF. CDR3 bases: TGCGCCAGCAGGTCTCTGACAGGGAAGGCTGAAGCTTTCTTT.

Here the CDR3 reads CASSISGTSGTNEQFF. The DNA of the CDR3 is TGTGCCAGCAGCATCTCCGGGACTAGCGGGACCAATGAGCAGTTCTTC. This chain links TRBV9 with TRBJ2-1, with TRBD2 matching over 13 bases. The J segment lost 6 bases and the V segment lost 4 bases, leaving 7 bases of the junction unmatched. Germline V gene data show CDR1 as SGDLS and CDR2 as YYNGEE. The CDR3 is made up of 16 amino acids.